This T cell receptor (beta chain) was observed in a study of cytomegalovirus exposure and HLA in healthy donors. Amplification used 60 Vbeta primers and 13 Jbeta primers. Clones were sequenced by immunoSEQ multiplex PCR, and TCRdb holds only the in-frame ones, with some missing. Seen here are around 200,000 clones, 75% to 85% observed once, and the top ten hold around 0.69%. The CDR3 is 15 residues long. Trimming removed 3 bases at V and 3 bases at J, with 12 bases between. Germline CDR1 reads MNHNS; CDR2 reads SASEGT. The origin of this receptor is a boy younger than 18 in good health and CMV-seronegative. Specimen: PBMCs. The V and J genes are TRBV6-1 and TRBJ1-5; D remains unclear. CDR3 sequence reads: CASSESGRFNQPQHF. The DNA for the CDR3 is TGTGCCAGCAGTGAGTCGGGGAGATTCAATCAGCCCCAGCATTTT.